This TCR beta chain comes out of a study of blood T cell repertoires in COVID-19. Background on the study: The United States, Italy and Spain provided the acute and convalescent COVID-19 samples. T cells, B-cell-depleted T cells, or PBMCs provided the cDNA or gDNA that served as material.

Study processing details: Nucleated cell number was recorded as an estimate derived from reference gene primer amplification. Repertoires were generated with immunoSEQ multiplex PCR, while TCRdb's copy carries only in-frame clones and drops some. The V and J calls and clone size are taken from that table; D and trimming were inferred from the DNA. Of 200,000 to 300,000 clones detected, 75% to 90% appear once; the ten largest clones hold around 12%. The CDR3 is 13 residues long. Trimming cost V 5 bases and J 10 bases; bases outside gene matches: 8. The rearrangement links TRBV12-3 or TRBV12-4 to TRBJ2-3; 8 nucleotides align to TRBD2. The receptor was derived from a woman aged 55-70 years with active or convalescent COVID-19. The sample was peripheral blood. This CDR3 is CASSAPLAVPQYF. In DNA form, the CDR3 reads TGTGCCAGCAGTGCCCCACTAGCGGTCCCGCAGTATTTT.